This TCR beta chain was documented in a study of early T cells in non-severe SARS-CoV-2 infection. Overall study: From unsorted whole blood, bulk RNA was sequenced, and the chains remained unpaired. The study, taken as a whole, reports: Anti-spike CD8 specificities were favored by VDJdb matching, whose results missed private and CD4 specificities.

With regard to this clonotype: Its cognate antigen is unknown.

V lost 7 bases, J lost 4 bases, and 8 bases stayed unmatched. This CDR3 has 14 amino acids. CDR1 is PRHDT and CDR2 is FYEKMQ in the germline V gene (reference sequence). The TCR library protocol was used to attach unique molecular identifiers. These identifiers were attached to individual cDNA molecules. TCRdb re-called the 5' RACE reads through MiXCR, storing one row per CDR3 protein. The sample carries more than 80,000 distinct CDR3 sequences, about an eighth recorded once. The rearrangement links TRBV13 to TRBJ2-3; 7 nucleotides line up with TRBD1. The clonotype comes from an adult who was a healthcare worker with PCR-confirmed SARS-CoV-2 infection or an uninfected control (not recorded which). The sequencing sample was made of whole blood. The CDR3, as DNA: TGTGCCAGCAACCTGGACAGGCGGGCAGATACGCAGTATTTT. Translating gives CASNLDRRADTQYF.